These 8 T cell receptor beta chains came from one sample sequenced in a study of patients and donors after allogeneic stem cell transplantation. MiXCR, applied by TCRdb to the RT-PCR reads, yields one record per CDR3 protein. The table shows roughly 940,000 distinct CDR3 sequences, with 15% to 20% occurring only once. Sequenced sample: blood, either unsorted or a sorted T cell fraction (not recorded which). Source of these receptors: a human donor who was either an allogeneic HSCT recipient or a stem cell or donor lymphocyte infusion donor (not recorded which). It is not recorded whose cells these are; they may come from a transplant donor.

V and J are TRBV19 and TRBJ2-1; D might be TRBD2 (7 bases). The CDR3 is 15 residues long. V gave up 5 bases and J gave up 3 bases, with 14 bases separating them. CDR1 is LNHDA, CDR2 SQIVND, per germline (reference sequence). CDR3 bases: TGTGCCAGTAGTTCCCGGGGGGCCCTCTACAATGAGCAGTTCTTC. It specifies CASSSRGALYNEQFF.

A few counts support this clonotype. The chain couples TRBV20-1 to TRBJ1-5, with a possible D match to TRBD1 (5 bases). Trimming removed 0 bases from V and 6 bases from J, with 21 bases in between. CDR3 length: 17 amino acids. CDR1 and CDR2 (germline): DFQATT, SNEGSKA (reference sequence). The DNA for the CDR3 is TGCAGTGCTAGAGATCGTGTGGGGCGGGCGGGGGGTCAGCCCCAGCATTTT. Its protein product is CSARDRVGRAGGQPQHF.

The chain couples TRBV5-5 to TRBJ2-1; weak D call: TRBD1 (6 bases). V lost 4 bases to trimming and J lost 8 bases, with 28 bases between them. CDR3 length: 18 amino acids. In germline, CDR1 is SGHKS, CDR2 YYEKEE (reference sequence). Here the CDR3 DNA reads TGTGCCAGCAGCAACGAGATGGGCCAGGGGAATTGGTCGGATGAGCAGTTCTTC. Its protein is CASSNEMGQGNWSDEQFF.

This clonotype turned up a few times. V usage is TRBV3-1 and J usage is TRBJ2-1; 9 nucleotides line up with TRBD2. This CDR3 contains 15 residues. Germline V gene data show CDR1 as LGHDT and CDR2 as YNNKEL (reference sequence). The V and J ends lost 6 bases and 6 bases, in that order; junction bases with no gene match: 9. The CDR3 region is CASRRSGRPFNEQFF. CDR3 DNA sequence: TGTGCCAGCAGGCGGAGCGGGAGGCCTTTCAATGAGCAGTTCTTC.

The chain links TRBV20-1 to TRBJ1-5, with D uncertain. The CDR3 contains 14 residues. V was pared by 7 bases and J by 3 bases, with 16 bases between. The germline V gene encodes CDR1 DFQATT and CDR2 SNEGSKA (reference sequence). In DNA form, the CDR3 reads TGCAGTGTTCTCCGGAGACGGTCCAATCAGCCCCAGCATTTT. This translates into CSVLRRRSNQPQHF.

The chain recombines TRBV7-9 with TRBJ1-1, with D maybe TRBD1 (6 bases). With 1 base removed from V and 0 bases from J, the gap between germline ends came to 12 bases. Germline V lookup: CDR1 SEHNR, CDR2 FQNEAQ (reference sequence). The CDR3 has 16 amino acids. The CDR3 loop reads CASSLGGGHMNTEAFF. The CDR3 bases are TGTGCCAGCAGCTTAGGAGGGGGACACATGAACACTGAAGCTTTCTTT.

The chain combines TRBV12-3 or TRBV12-4 with TRBJ2-7; tentative D call: TRBD1 (7 bases). The CDR3 is 14 amino acids. Trimming left V 2 bases short and J 2 bases short, with 10 bases between. In DNA, the CDR3 is TGTGCCAGCAGTTTACAGGGGGGCACCTACGAGCAGTACTTC. This translates into CASSLQGGTYEQYF.

In its sample, this clonotype was seen a few times. CDR3 sequence reads: CASSYLPGSPNYEQYF. The DNA of the CDR3 is TGTGCCAGCAGCTACCTACCGGGAAGCCCTAACTACGAGCAGTACTTC. The rearrangement joins TRBV7-2 to TRBJ2-7, with D possibly being TRBD2 (5 bases). V lost 4 bases, J lost 3 bases, and 19 bases lay in between. There are 16 residues in the CDR3. Germline values: CDR1 SGHTA, CDR2 FQGNSA.